This T cell receptor beta chain was sequenced during a study of regulatory T cells in long-lasting Graves disease. Study results and caveats: Compared with new cases, persistent Graves' patients showed reduced TCR diversity. Comparison showed that persistent patients shared more public clonotypes (2,741) than new patients (about 970). Segments TRBV28, TRBJ1-2 and TRBJ2-5 showed preferential usage in persistent disease.

Investigators prepared the TCR beta libraries by applying iRepertoire HTBI primers and Arm-PCR of CDR3 regions. TCRdb re-derived calls from the multiplex PCR reads in MiXCR, one entry per CDR3 protein. This table holds about 200,000 distinct CDR3 sequences, about 18% found once. CDR1 is MDHEN and CDR2 is SYDVKM in the germline V gene. This CDR3 has 14 residues. The sample's time point: newly diagnosed GD, antithyroid drugs for less than 3 months. PBMCs provided the RNA from which the TCR library was made. EDTA tubes were used for drawing around 9 milliliters of peripheral blood. This clonotype was counted only a few times. Its antigen is not known. Just one base apart from a much larger clone, this may be a read error.

The chain carries TRBV28 and TRBJ2-1; no firm D call. This sequence originates from a female donor with Graves disease. The sequenced sample was peripheral blood mononuclear cells (PBMCs), obtained at new diagnosis, from a patient treated with antithyroid drugs. CDR3 residues: CASSLGGSYNEQLF. DNA for the CDR3: TGTGCCAGCAGTTTGGGTGGCTCCTACAATGAGCAGCTCTTC.